These 8 T cell receptor beta chains originate from one sample sequenced in a study of lymphopenia after photon versus proton radiotherapy. The assay was immunoSEQ multiplex PCR, and TCRdb's table has in-frame clones only and misses some. The sample holds about 68,000 clones, around 90% seen once. The sample consisted of peripheral blood, taken from a patient treated with photon-based radiotherapy. The source is a woman between 65 and 79 years old with pancreatic cancer.

This clone was detected only once. The chain recombines TRBV6-1 with TRBJ2-5; the match to TRBD2 covers 9 bases. The DNA end favors TRBJ2-7, so the J call may be wrong. The CDR3 loop spans 13 amino acids. Germline values: CDR1 MNHNS, CDR2 SASEGT. CDR3 sequence reads: CASNPSGNYEQYF. The CDR3 nucleotides read TGTGCCAGCAATCCTAGCGGGAACTACGAGCAGTACTTC.

The chain employs TRBV7-9 and TRBJ1-1, with 8 bases fitting TRBD1. Germline CDR1 reads SEHNR; CDR2 reads FQNEAQ (reference sequence). The CDR3 has 14 residues. With V trimmed by 3 bases and J by 6 bases, 6 bases remained unmatched. The CDR3 is CASSFPGQGAEAFF. CDR3 nucleotides: TGTGCCAGCAGCTTCCCCGGACAGGGTGCTGAAGCTTTCTTT.

The genes are TRBV19 and TRBJ2-2; D might be TRBD1 (6 bases). The CDR3 runs to 13 residues. The ends were cut back, 3 bases at V and 6 bases at J, with 8 bases in the middle. Per the germline V gene, CDR1 is LNHDA and CDR2 is SQIVND (reference sequence). The CDR3 bases are TGTGCCAGTAGTATGGGGGCGGCCGGGGAGCTGTTTTTT. It translates to CASSMGAAGELFF.

This clone occurred once. The chain employs TRBV28 and TRBJ2-5, with 9 bases identical to TRBD2. Germline CDR1 and CDR2: MDHEN and SYDVKM. With V trimmed by 2 bases and J by 3 bases, 10 bases remained unmatched. The CDR3 extends over 17 amino acids. CDR3 residues: CASSLGQSGRRKETQYF. The CDR3 nucleotides are TGTGCCAGCAGTTTAGGGCAGAGCGGGAGGAGGAAAGAGACCCAGTACTTC.

The J gene is TRBJ1-1, the V gene TRBV28; perhaps TRBD1 as D (5 bases). The CDR3 sequence is 11 residues long. Trimming shortened V by 6 bases and J by 11 bases, and 13 bases separated the two germline ends. CDR1 is MDHEN, CDR2 SYDVKM, per germline. DNA of the CDR3: TGTGCCAGCAGGTCAGGGATTGAGGCTTTCTTT. As protein: CASRSGIEAFF.

This clone has a single count. This chain links TRBV9 with TRBJ2-1, with no clear D. This CDR3 is 12 amino acids long. Germline CDR1 reads SGDLS; CDR2 reads YYNGEE. V was shortened by 0 bases and J by 6 bases, with 4 bases between the two germline ends. CDR3 DNA sequence: TGTGCCAGCAGCGTAGGCCCCAATGAGCAGTTCTTC. This encodes CASSVGPNEQFF.

The chain joins TRBV7-9 to TRBJ2-1; 12 nucleotides match TRBD2. V gave up 8 bases and J gave up 4 bases; unmatched junction bases: 18. Germline V lookup: CDR1 SEHNR, CDR2 FQNEAQ (reference sequence). There are 19 residues in the CDR3. In nucleotides, the CDR3 is TGTGCCAGCGGGCCCAGAGCAAGAACGACTAGCGGGAGATACAATGAGCAGTTCTTC. Translating it yields CASGPRARTTSGRYNEQFF.

The V call is TRBV4-2, the J call TRBJ2-7; 10 bases are a match to TRBD2. The CDR3 length is 19 residues. Germline V gene data show CDR1 as LGHNA and CDR2 as YNFKEQ. Losses at the gene ends were 0 bases for V and 3 bases for J; bases not matched to a gene: 14. The CDR3 region is CASSQEGGIAGGSYYEQYF. CDR3 nucleotide sequence: TGTGCCAGCAGCCAAGAGGGAGGAATAGCGGGAGGAAGTTACTACGAGCAGTACTTC.